The T cell receptor beta chain described here comes from a study of T cell clonality in common variable immunodeficiency. This clone was observed at least ten times. Its antigen remains unknown. The observed sequence ends 3 residues before the CDR3 terminus, with the missing tail filled in from the germline J gene. CVID and control samples used equivalent genomic DNA input. Libraries were prepared by immunoSEQ multiplex PCR; TCRdb keeps only in-frame clonotypes and omits some of them. The sample yields approximately 64,000 clones, without any singletons. Germline CDR1 is SEHNR and CDR2 is FQNEAQ (reference sequence). Trimming took off 4 bases at V and 0 bases at J, with 9 bases between the two ends. This CDR3 comprises 15 residues. Study observations and caveats: CVID subjects shared fewer TCRbeta clones than healthy controls did. CVID subjects showed higher TCRbeta clonality than healthy controls. Fewer deletions and N-nucleotide insertions were reportedly seen in common variable immunodeficiency TCR beta sequences.

This chain connects TRBV7-9 to TRBJ1-4; D remains ambiguous. The source of this sequence is a person aged 18 to 70 in good health. The sample was peripheral blood mononuclear cells. The covered CDR3 bases are TGTGCCAGCAGCTCAAAACTGGCAACTAATGAAAAA. Protein sequence: CASSSKLATNEK. The CDR3 in its entirety is CASSSKLATNEKLFF. Full variable domain (missing parts from reference TRBV7-9 and TRBJ1-4): DTGVSQNPRHKITKRGQNVTFRCDPISEHNRLYWYRQTLGQGPEFLTYFQNEAQLEKSRLLSDRFSAERPKGSFSTLEIQRTEQGDSAMYLCASSSKLATNEKLFFGSGTQLSVL.